This is a list of T cell receptor beta chains from one sample in a study of breast tumors, draining lymph nodes, adjacent tissues. Each CDR3 protein is one row after TCRdb ran MiXCR on the multiplex PCR reads. The repertoire includes 100,000 to 150,000 distinct CDR3 sequences, about a fifth of them detected once, and about 2.6% sits in the top ten. Sequenced input: axillary lymph node tissue. The receptors come from a female donor with breast cancer. Some clones in this sample may be carry-over from other donors' samples. CDR3s include the opening cysteine and the closing phenylalanine or tryptophan. The D gene is left open where the match is weak. The size of a clone is reported for some rows only, either as once, few or many, or as a class for expanded clones.

v_gene	abundance	d_gene	len	j_gene	CDR3nt	CDR3aa
TRBV4-2	many	TRBD2	17	TRBJ2-2	TGTGCCAGCAGCCTTATCACTAGCGGGGTTAACACCGGGGAGCTGTTTTTT	CASSLITSGVNTGELFF
TRBV7-2	.	.	16	TRBJ1-2	TGTGCCAGCAGCTTAGTATCGTCCGATCGTCCTTATGGCTACGCCTTC	CASSLVSSDRPYGYAF
TRBV7-2	many	.	16	TRBJ2-7	TGTGCCAGCAGCTTAAGGGCGGGGTTGGGGTCCTACGAGCAGTACTTC	CASSLRAGLGSYEQYF
TRBV5-1	.	.	12	TRBJ1-2	TGCGCCAGCAGCCTTAACAGGGATGGCTACACCTTC	CASSLNRDGYTF
TRBV28	.	.	12	TRBJ2-1	TGTGCCAGCAGGAGCGCCTACAATGAGCAGTTCTTC	CASRSAYNEQFF
TRBV7-9	many	.	14	TRBJ2-5	TGTGCCAGCAGCCCTCTAGCGATCCGGGAGACCCAGTACTTC	CASSPLAIRETQYF
TRBV30	many	.	11	TRBJ2-7	TGTGCCTGGAGTGGCCCTCTCGAGCAGTACTTC	CAWSGPLEQYF
TRBV24-1	.	TRBD1	20	TRBJ2-6	TGTGCCACCAGCGATCAAAGACCCAGGGGGCGTATTTCTGGGGCCAACGTCCTGACTTTC	CATSDQRPRGRISGANVLTF
TRBV3-2	.	.	15	TRBJ2-1	TGTGCCAGCAGCCTCTGTGGGGTGTCCTACAATGAGCAGTTCTTC	CASSLCGVSYNEQFF
TRBV6-2/TRBV6-3	many	TRBD2	13	TRBJ2-7	TGTGCCGGACAACTAGCGGGGACCTACGAGCAGTACTTC	CAGQLAGTYEQYF
TRBV4-1	.	TRBD2	19	TRBJ2-1	TGCGCCAGCAGCCAAGAAAGGCCAACTAGCGGGAGCTCCTACAATGAGCAGTTCTTC	CASSQERPTSGSSYNEQFF
TRBV12-3/TRBV12-4	many	TRBD1	19	TRBJ2-1	TGTGCCAGCAGGCCGACCTCAGGGGGCGGGTTGTGGAACAACAATGAGCAGTTCTTC	CASRPTSGGGLWNNNEQFF
TRBV7-7	many	TRBD2	16	TRBJ2-5	TGTGCCAGCAGCTTATCGGCGGGAGGGCCGGGAGAGACCCAGTACTTC	CASSLSAGGPGETQYF
TRBV15	many	TRBD1	15	TRBJ2-1	TGTGCCACCAGCTTGGACAGGGGGAATTACAATGAGCAGTTCTTC	CATSLDRGNYNEQFF
TRBV27	many	TRBD2	16	TRBJ2-3	TGTGCCACCGCCGCGACTAGCGGAGGGGTGACAGATACGCAGTATTTT	CATAATSGGVTDTQYF
TRBV7-9	many	TRBD2	16	TRBJ2-1	TGTGCCAGCAGCGGGGGGACTAGCGGACCACACAATGAGCAGTTCTTC	CASSGGTSGPHNEQFF
TRBV7-2	many	TRBD2	13	TRBJ2-1	TGTGCCAGCAGCTTAGAACTAGCGAAAGAGCAGTTCTTC	CASSLELAKEQFF
TRBV6-2/TRBV6-3	many	TRBD2	15	TRBJ2-7	TGTGCCAGCAGTTACAAGGCTAGCGGGAGCAAGGGCAAGTACTTC	CASSYKASGSKGKYF
TRBV30	many	TRBD1	16	TRBJ1-6	TGTGCCTGGAGGCGGGGACAGGGGGCCTATAATTCACCCCTCCACTTT	CAWRRGQGAYNSPLHF
TRBV20-1	many	.	17	TRBJ2-7	TGCAGTGCTAGAGATGAATTCTTTCAGGGGACTGGGGACGAGCAGTACTTC	CSARDEFFQGTGDEQYF
TRBV10-3	many	TRBD1	14	TRBJ2-1	TGTGCCATCAGTGGAACGGGACAGTATGTTGAGCAGTTCTTC	CAISGTGQYVEQFF
TRBV5-6	many	.	14	TRBJ2-7	TGTGCCAGCAGCTTGGGCCCCGGCTCCTACGAGCAGTACTTC	CASSLGPGSYEQYF
TRBV5-4	.	TRBD1	16	TRBJ2-2	TGTGCCAGCAGCAGGGGACAGGGGGCGGTCACCGGGGAGCTGTTTTTT	CASSRGQGAVTGELFF
TRBV24-1	.	.	16	TRBJ2-5	TGTGCCACCAGTGATGGGGGCTTAGGGGCCAGAGAGACCCAGTATTTC	CATSDGGLGARETQYF
TRBV24-1	many	.	15	TRBJ1-3	TGTGCCACCAGTGACCCCGGGCGCTCTGGAAACACCATATATTTT	CATSDPGRSGNTIYF
TRBV19	many	.	16	TRBJ1-5	TGTGCCAGTAGTATCAGGGAAGACAGGCGGAGGCAGCCCCAGCATTTT	CASSIREDRRRQPQHF
TRBV18	many	TRBD1	14	TRBJ2-5	TGTGCCAGCTCTCGGGGACAGGGTGTCTTCGTCCAGTACTTC	CASSRGQGVFVQYF
TRBV20-1	many	.	13	TRBJ2-2	TGCAGTGCTAGTTCTCGAGATGGCGGGGAGCTGTTTTTT	CSASSRDGGELFF
TRBV20-1	many	.	11	TRBJ2-1	TGCAGTGCTAGAGTGAACAATGAGCAGTTCTTC	CSARVNNEQFF
TRBV28	.	.	12	TRBJ1-5	TGTGCCAGCAGGACGGACATCAGACCCCAGCATTTT	CASRTDIRPQHF
TRBV19	few	TRBD1	15	TRBJ1-4	TGTGCCAGTAGTAGGAACAGGGGGCTAGGAGAAAAACTGTTTTTT	CASSRNRGLGEKLFF
TRBV28	few	TRBD1	14	TRBJ1-5	TGTGCCAGCAGCCAGGACAGGGGAATTCAGCCCCAGCATTTT	CASSQDRGIQPQHF
TRBV5-6	many	TRBD2	16	TRBJ2-3	TGTGCCAGCAGCTTTGGGCCTAGCGGGAGTGGAGATACGCAGTATTTT	CASSFGPSGSGDTQYF
TRBV6-1	many	TRBD1	12	TRBJ2-5	TGTGCCAGACGACAGGGCCAAGAGACCCAGTACTTC	CARRQGQETQYF
TRBV11-2	.	.	17	TRBJ2-4	TGTGCCAGCAGCCCGAGTCGGGGGGCTTGGGGCAAAAACATTCAGTACTTC	CASSPSRGAWGKNIQYF
TRBV19	many	.	13	TRBJ2-1	TGTGCCAGTAAATCGGGAGAAGGCAATGAGCAGTTCTTC	CASKSGEGNEQFF
TRBV19	many	TRBD2	16	TRBJ2-1	TGTGCCAGTAGTATAGATCTTCGGCGGGAGAGGCATGAGCAGTTCTTC	CASSIDLRRERHEQFF
TRBV12-3/TRBV12-4	many	TRBD2	16	TRBJ2-1	TGTGCCAGCAGTACCCACATGGGACTAGGGAACAATGAGCAGTTCTTC	CASSTHMGLGNNEQFF
TRBV11-1	many	TRBD2	16	TRBJ2-3	TGTGCCAGCAGCTTCGGGGGGGAACTTAACACAGATACGCAGTATTTT	CASSFGGELNTDTQYF
TRBV29-1	many	TRBD1	14	TRBJ2-1	TGCAGCGGGACAGGGGCGACCTCCTACAATGAGCAGTTCTTC	CSGTGATSYNEQFF
TRBV7-2	many	.	15	TRBJ1-5	TGTGCCAGCAGCTTAAATGGAGGGGCGAGGCAGCCCCAGCATTTT	CASSLNGGARQPQHF
TRBV27	.	.	16	TRBJ2-1	TGTGCCAGCCGCCTGGGAGGCGGGGTAGGCTACAATGAGCAGTTCTTC	CASRLGGGVGYNEQFF
TRBV28	many	TRBD1	12	TRBJ2-1	TGTGCCAGTGACAGGGGTAGCAATGAGCAGTTCTTC	CASDRGSNEQFF
TRBV6-5	many	TRBD2	14	TRBJ2-7	TGTGCCAGCAAAACTAGCGGGAGCAGTTTCGAGCAGTACTTC	CASKTSGSSFEQYF
TRBV4-1	many	TRBD1	18	TRBJ1-3	TGCGCCAGCAGCCAACCCCGGGACAGGGAGGGAGTGGGAAACACCATATATTTT	CASSQPRDREGVGNTIYF
TRBV6-2/TRBV6-3	many	.	11	TRBJ2-1	TGTGCCAGCAGTCCCCGCGGGGAGCAGTTCTTC	CASSPRGEQFF
TRBV30	many	.	11	TRBJ1-2	TGTGCCTGGAAGCCGGGGTATGGCTACACCTTC	CAWKPGYGYTF
TRBV28	.	.	15	TRBJ2-7	TGTGCCAGCAGTCCATTGACAAGAGGGGCCCTCGAGCAGTACTTC	CASSPLTRGALEQYF